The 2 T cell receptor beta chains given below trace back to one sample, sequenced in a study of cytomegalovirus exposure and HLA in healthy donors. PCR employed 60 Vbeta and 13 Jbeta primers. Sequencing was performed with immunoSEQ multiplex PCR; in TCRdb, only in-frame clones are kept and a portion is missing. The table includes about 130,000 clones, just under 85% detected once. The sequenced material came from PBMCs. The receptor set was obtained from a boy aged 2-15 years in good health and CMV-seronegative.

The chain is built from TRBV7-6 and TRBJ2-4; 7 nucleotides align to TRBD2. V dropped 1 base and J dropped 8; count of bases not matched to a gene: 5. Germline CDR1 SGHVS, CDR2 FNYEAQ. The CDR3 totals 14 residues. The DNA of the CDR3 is TGTGCCAGCAGCTTAGGGACTGGGGGGGACATTCAGTACTTC. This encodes CASSLGTGGDIQYF.

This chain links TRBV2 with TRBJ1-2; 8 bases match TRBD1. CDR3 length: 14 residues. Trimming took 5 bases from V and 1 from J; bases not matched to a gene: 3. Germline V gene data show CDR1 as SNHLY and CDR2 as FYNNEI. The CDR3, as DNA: TGTGCCAGCAGTCTGACAGGGGTTAACTATGGCTACACCTTC. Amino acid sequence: CASSLTGVNYGYTF.